This TCR beta chain appears in the sequencing data of a study of blood T cell repertoires in COVID-19. From germline, CDR1 is ENHRY and CDR2 SYGVKD. The V end lost 5 bases, the J end lost 4 bases, and 14 bases lay between the germline ends. CDR3 length equals 14 residues. Sequencing used immunoSEQ multiplex PCR; TCRdb keeps in-frame clones, though not all of them. The sample consists of a few hundred thousand clones, about 82% of them appearing once. The V and J genes are TRBV10-3 and TRBJ1-1, with D possibly TRBD1 on 6 matching bases. This sequence was found in a man aged 80 or over with acute or convalescent COVID-19. The sequenced material came from peripheral blood. This CDR3 reads CAISPSQGGTEAFF. As DNA, the CDR3 is TGTGCCATCAGTCCCTCACAAGGGGGCACTGAAGCTTTCTTT.